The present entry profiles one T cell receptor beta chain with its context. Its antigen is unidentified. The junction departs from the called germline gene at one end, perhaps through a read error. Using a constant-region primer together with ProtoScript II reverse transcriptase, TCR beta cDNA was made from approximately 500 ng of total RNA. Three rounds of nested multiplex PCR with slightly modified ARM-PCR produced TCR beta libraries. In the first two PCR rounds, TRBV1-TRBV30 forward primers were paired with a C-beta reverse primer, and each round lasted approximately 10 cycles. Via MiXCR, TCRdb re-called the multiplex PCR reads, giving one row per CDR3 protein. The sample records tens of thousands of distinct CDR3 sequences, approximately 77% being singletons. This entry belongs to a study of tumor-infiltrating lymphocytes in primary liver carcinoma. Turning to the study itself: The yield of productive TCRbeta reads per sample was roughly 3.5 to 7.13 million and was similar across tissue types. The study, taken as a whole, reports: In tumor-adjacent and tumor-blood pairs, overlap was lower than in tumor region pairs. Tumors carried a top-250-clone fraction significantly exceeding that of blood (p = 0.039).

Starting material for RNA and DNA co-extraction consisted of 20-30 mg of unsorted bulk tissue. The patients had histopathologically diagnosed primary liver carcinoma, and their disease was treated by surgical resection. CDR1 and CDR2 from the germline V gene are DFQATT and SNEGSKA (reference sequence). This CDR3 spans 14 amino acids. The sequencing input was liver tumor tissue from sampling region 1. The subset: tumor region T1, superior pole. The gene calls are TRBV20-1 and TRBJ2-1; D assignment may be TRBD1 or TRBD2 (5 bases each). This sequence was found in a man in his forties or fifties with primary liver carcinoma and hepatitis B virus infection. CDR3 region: CGARVGAGTSEQFF. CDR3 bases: TGCGGTGCTAGAGTTGGGGCGGGCACGAGTGAGCAGTTCTTC.